This entry lists 2 T cell receptor beta chains sequenced from one sample in a study of T-cell reconstitution after alpha-beta-depleted transplantation in children. Using unique molecular identifiers, the investigators prepared the TCRbeta library. TCRdb re-derived calls from the PCR reads in MiXCR, one entry per CDR3 protein. Among under 850,000 distinct CDR3 sequences listed, about 12% were seen once. The sequenced sample was PBMCs, obtained before TCRalphabeta/CD19-depleted stem cell transplant. The receptors come from a girl aged 2-10 years with congenital amegakaryocytic thrombocytopenia, due to receive a stem cell transplant.

This chain connects TRBV20-1 to TRBJ2-1, with TRBD2 matching 11 bases. The germline CDR1 and CDR2 sequences are DFQATT and SNEGSKA (reference sequence). This CDR3 has 13 amino acids. The J segment lost 10 bases and the V segment lost 7 bases, leaving 9 bases of the junction unmatched. CDR3: CSGGTSGVWEQFF. In DNA, the CDR3 is TGCAGTGGCGGGACTAGCGGCGTCTGGGAGCAGTTCTTC.

This clonotype turned up a few times. CDR3 amino acids: CSASTSGRVNKIYTQYF. Written as DNA, the CDR3 is TGCAGTGCTAGCACTAGCGGGAGGGTTAACAAGATCTATACGCAGTATTTT. The chain has TRBV20-1 and TRBJ2-3, with 13 bases identical to TRBD2. Germline V gene lookup returns CDR1 DFQATT and CDR2 SNEGSKA (reference sequence). V shed 3 bases, J shed 7 bases, and the junction held 13 bases outside the gene matches. The CDR3 spans 17 residues.